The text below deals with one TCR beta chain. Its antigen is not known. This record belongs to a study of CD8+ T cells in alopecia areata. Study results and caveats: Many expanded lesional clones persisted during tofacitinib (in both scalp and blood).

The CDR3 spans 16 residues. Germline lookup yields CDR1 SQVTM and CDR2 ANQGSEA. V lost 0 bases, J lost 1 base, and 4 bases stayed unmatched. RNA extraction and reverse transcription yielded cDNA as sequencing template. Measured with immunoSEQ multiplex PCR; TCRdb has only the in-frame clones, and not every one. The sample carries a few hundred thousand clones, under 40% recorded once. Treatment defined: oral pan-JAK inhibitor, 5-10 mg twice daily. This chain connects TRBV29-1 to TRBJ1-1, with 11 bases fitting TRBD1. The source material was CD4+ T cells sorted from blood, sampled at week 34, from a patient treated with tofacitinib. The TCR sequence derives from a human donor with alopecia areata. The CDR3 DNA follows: TGCAGCGTTGAAGATACGGGGACAGGGGGGAACACTGAAGCTTTCTTT. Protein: CSVEDTGTGGNTEAFF.